The clone carrying this T cell receptor (beta chain) has a count of ten or more. What it recognizes is unknown. The time point here: newly diagnosed GD, antithyroid drugs for less than 3 months. From PBMCs, RNA was extracted and then used to make the TCR library. Under American Thyroid Association guidelines, Graves' disease was diagnosed. The sample comes from a study of regulatory T cells in long-lasting Graves disease. Study-level information: Less than 3 months of antithyroid drugs had been taken by newly diagnosed Graves' patients.

Findings and limits, study-wide: It was in persistent disease that TRBV28, TRBJ1-2 and TRBJ2-5 were favored.

Construction of TCR beta libraries relied on iRepertoire HTBI primers and on Arm-PCR targeting CDR3 regions. Using its own MiXCR run on the multiplex PCR reads, TCRdb lists one record per CDR3 protein. The top ten clones hold around 20% of a sample with around 250,000 distinct CDR3 sequences, 15% to 20% of them seen once. V lost 5 bases, J lost 0 bases, and 7 bases stayed unmatched. Germline CDR1 MNHNS, CDR2 SASEGT. There are 17 residues in the CDR3. The TCR sequence derives from a female donor with Graves disease. The sequenced sample was peripheral blood mononuclear cells (PBMCs), obtained at new diagnosis, from a patient treated with antithyroid drugs. The chain carries TRBV6-1 and TRBJ2-6; TRBD1 matches 7 bases. The CDR3 reads CASSTGVLSSGANVLTF. Written as DNA, the CDR3 is TGTGCCAGCAGTACAGGGGTTTTAAGCTCTGGGGCCAACGTCCTGACTTTC.